The rows below give T cell receptor beta chains drawn from one sample of a study of identical twins. TCRdb recomputed calls from the 5' RACE reads with MiXCR, one row per CDR3 protein. Here the sample spans 450,000 or so distinct CDR3 sequences, around 24% being singletons. These sequences were also reported in another study, on T cells expressing NK-cell markers.

Sequencing was carried out using CD4+ T cells sorted from blood. Receptor source: a woman between 18 and 30 years old in good health. CDR3s include the opening cysteine and the closing phenylalanine or tryptophan. A D gene is named only where the DNA matches it firmly. Some rows mark clone size as missing; the rest say once, few, many or name a class of expanded clone.

>TRBV3-1|TRBJ2-4|.|.
TGTGCCAGCAGCCAAGCCCCCCGCTCCCTAGCCAAAAACATTCAGTACTTC
CASSQAPRSLAKNIQYF
>TRBV11-3|TRBJ2-3|TRBD1|.
TGTGCCAGCAGCACTCAGGGGGCGCAGACAGATACGCAGTATTTT
CASSTQGAQTDTQYF
>TRBV7-2|TRBJ2-1|.|.
TGTGCCAGCAGCTTAAGTGTGGCTAGACCCGATGAGCAGTTCTTC
CASSLSVARPDEQFF
>TRBV15|TRBJ2-7|TRBD2|.
TGTGCCACCAGCGACCTGACTGGGCGGGGGGGGTCTTACGAGCAGTACTTC
CATSDLTGRGGSYEQYF
>TRBV7-9|TRBJ2-7|.|few
TGTGCCAGCAGTAGGGACTCCCTCTACGAGCAGTACTTC
CASSRDSLYEQYF
>TRBV3-1|TRBJ2-1|TRBD1|.
TGTGCCAGCAGCCAACCAGACAGGGTAATAGATGGGCAGTTCTTC
CASSQPDRVIDGQFF
>TRBV3-1|TRBJ1-1|.|few
TGTGCCAGCAGCCAGAACGGTGGGGGATTTACTGAAGCTTTCTTT
CASSQNGGGFTEAFF
>TRBV7-9|TRBJ1-2|.|few
TGTGCCAGCAGCTTATTGGCGGGTAATGGCTACACCTTC
CASSLLAGNGYTF
>TRBV18|TRBJ2-1|TRBD1|.
TGTGCCAGCTCACCAGGACAGGGGATGGGCAATGAGCAGTTCTTC
CASSPGQGMGNEQFF
>TRBV7-2|TRBJ2-1|.|.
TGTGCCAGCAGCCCAGAAGCCGGGACTGTTTACAATGAGCAGTTCTTC
CASSPEAGTVYNEQFF
>TRBV5-1|TRBJ2-7|.|few
TGCGCCAGCAGCTTGTCTGGGGCCCGGGGGTACGAGCAGTACTTC
CASSLSGARGYEQYF
>TRBV7-2|TRBJ2-6|.|.
TGTGCCAGCAGCTCGAGTAGCTCTGGGGCCAACGTCCTGACTTTC
CASSSSSSGANVLTF
>TRBV11-2|TRBJ2-5|.|.
TGTGCCAGCAGCAACTTGGGGGAGACCCAGTACTTC
CASSNLGETQYF
>TRBV4-3|TRBJ2-7|.|few
TGCGCCAGCAGCCAAGACCGCAGCGCAAGTTCCTACGAGCAGTACTTC
CASSQDRSASSYEQYF
>TRBV6-5|TRBJ2-7|.|.
TGTGCCAGCAGTTACTCGAGGTTCGCGTACGAGCAGTACTTC
CASSYSRFAYEQYF
>TRBV29-1|TRBJ2-1|.|few
TGCAGCGTTGTTCGGAGCTACAATGAGCAGTTCTTC
CSVVRSYNEQFF
>TRBV20-1|TRBJ2-1|TRBD2|many
TGCAGTGCCCTAAAATCGGGGGGGGTGTCCAATGAGCAGTTCTTC
CSALKSGGVSNEQFF
>TRBV5-1|TRBJ1-2|TRBD1|.
TGCGCCAGCAGGGCCGCCGGGACAGGGGTGTCTGGCTACACCTTC
CASRAAGTGVSGYTF
>TRBV7-2|TRBJ2-2|.|.
TGTGCCAGCAGACCGGGGCCTCCAGGGGAGCTGTTTTTT
CASRPGPPGELFF
>TRBV12-3/TRBV12-4|TRBJ2-6|.|few
TGTGCCAGCAGTTTAGAGTCTGCCGGGGCCAACGTCCTGACTTTC
CASSLESAGANVLTF
>TRBV20-1|TRBJ2-3|.|few
TGCAGTGCGGTTCTAGCCACAGATACGCAGTATTTT
CSAVLATDTQYF
>TRBV11-2|TRBJ2-1|TRBD2|.
TGTGCCAGCAGTCCCCTAGGAGCGGGGAGGTACAATGAGCAGTTCTTC
CASSPLGAGRYNEQFF
>TRBV4-3|TRBJ2-4|.|.
TGCGCCAGCAGCCAAGAACCCCCTAACATTCAGTACTTC
CASSQEPPNIQYF
>TRBV29-1|TRBJ2-3|.|.
TGCAGCGTCTTTCGAAGCACAGATACGCAGTATTTT
CSVFRSTDTQYF
>TRBV5-1|TRBJ2-1|TRBD2|.
TGCGCCAGCAGCTTGGTTAGCGGGGGGGCCTTAGCCATCCGTGAGCAGTTCTTC
CASSLVSGGALAIREQFF
>TRBV7-9|TRBJ2-1|.|few
TGTGCCAGCAGCTCCCCGATCACAGACTCCTACAATGAGCAGTTCTTC
CASSSPITDSYNEQFF
>TRBV10-3|TRBJ1-2|TRBD1|.
TGTGCCATCAGTGAGTCGATCAGGGGGTCTGGCTACACCTTC
CAISESIRGSGYTF
>TRBV12-3/TRBV12-4|TRBJ1-1|.|.
TGTGCCAGCAATAACTTGGGTCCCAGAACTGAAGCTTTCTTT
CASNNLGPRTEAFF
>TRBV5-1|TRBJ1-3|.|.
TGCGCCAGCAGCTTGGACGTCACGAGCTCTGGAAACACCATATATTTT
CASSLDVTSSGNTIYF
>TRBV3-1|TRBJ2-1|.|few
TGCAACCCCGACGTCTCGTGTTGTGAGCAGTTCTTC
CNPDVSCCEQFF
>TRBV9|TRBJ2-1|TRBD2|.
TGTGCCAGCAGCCCCAGGGGGACTAGCGGGAGCCACAATGAGCAGTTCTTC
CASSPRGTSGSHNEQFF
>TRBV11-2|TRBJ1-6|.|few
TGTGCCAGCAGCTTAATACTAACCTCACCCCTCCACTTT
CASSLILTSPLHF
>TRBV29-1|TRBJ2-2|.|.
TGCAGCGTTGCCGGGGAGCTGTTTTTT
CSVAGELFF
>TRBV4-2|TRBJ2-4|TRBD2|once
TGTGCCAGCAGCCAAGCGGGACTAGCGGCTAAAAACATTCAGTACTTC
CASSQAGLAAKNIQYF
>TRBV11-2|TRBJ2-1|TRBD2|.
TGTGCCAGCAGCTTGGGCGGGGGGGCTTCCAATGAGCAGTTCTTC
CASSLGGGASNEQFF
>TRBV19|TRBJ2-5|.|.
TGTGCCACCCGGGGAGCGGCCCAGGAGACCCAGTACTTC
CATRGAAQETQYF
>TRBV9|TRBJ1-1|TRBD1|many
TGTGCCAGCAGCGCTTCTCATCGGACAGGCTACACTGAAGCTTTCTTT
CASSASHRTGYTEAFF
>TRBV15|TRBJ2-7|.|few
TGTGCCACCAGCAGAGAGGTTGAAGGGGAGCAGTACTTC
CATSREVEGEQYF
>TRBV20-1|TRBJ2-1|TRBD2|.
TGCAGTCCAAAGGGTAGCGGGTCCATCGGGCAGTTCTTC
CSPKGSGSIGQFF
>TRBV20-1|TRBJ1-2|.|few
TGCAGTGCTAGCCGGGACACCAACTATGGCTACACCTTC
CSASRDTNYGYTF
>TRBV5-6|TRBJ1-6|.|.
TGTGCCAGCAGCCTCGGGGTCGGTGGTTTTTCACCCCTCCACTTT
CASSLGVGGFSPLHF
>TRBV11-2|TRBJ2-3|TRBD1|.
TGTGCCAGCAGCTTCCGGAGGGGACAGGGCAGTGGGAGGGCAGATACGCAGTATTTT
CASSFRRGQGSGRADTQYF
>TRBV10-3|TRBJ1-2|TRBD1|few
TGTGCCATCAGTGAGTCTGGGACAGGCTCTAACTATGGCTACACCTTC
CAISESGTGSNYGYTF
>TRBV6-5|TRBJ2-2|.|few
TGTGCCAGCAGTTCCAGTCCGGGGTATTCCCTGTTTTTT
CASSSSPGYSLFF
>TRBV27|TRBJ2-3|.|once
TGTGCCAGCAGTTTATCGTGGACTATTAGCACAGATACGCAGTATTTT
CASSLSWTISTDTQYF
>TRBV7-2|TRBJ2-1|.|few
TGTGCCAGCAGCTTATGGTTCGGCTCCTACAATGAGCAGTTCTTC
CASSLWFGSYNEQFF